The TCR beta chain under discussion was sequenced for a study of tumor and adjacent non-tumor tissue in lung cancer. TCRbeta libraries were built with three rounds of nested PCR, modified from ARM-PCR. TCRdb reprocessed the multiplex PCR reads with MiXCR, giving one entry per CDR3 protein. This sample has approximately 100,000 distinct CDR3 sequences, with roughly two thirds found just once. CDR1 and CDR2 (germline): DFQATT, SNEGSKA (reference sequence). This CDR3 comprises 17 residues. With V trimmed by 3 bases and J by 1 base, 11 bases remained unmatched. Findings and limits, study-wide: Patients with more diverse tumor TCRs had worse survival.

This clonotype was seen at least ten times. Its cognate antigen is unknown. This sample's RNA came from whole unsorted tissue. This non-tumor lung sample came from over 3 cm beyond the tumor edge. The receptor was isolated from a man between 60 and 75 years old with non-small cell lung cancer. The V and J genes are TRBV20-1 and TRBJ1-5; TRBD1 agrees at 8 bases. Input material: distant non-tumor lung tissue. The DNA of the CDR3 is TGCAGTGCTAGGACCCCCGGCAGGGGGCAGAGCAATCAGCCCCAGCATTTT. The encoded protein is CSARTPGRGQSNQPQHF.